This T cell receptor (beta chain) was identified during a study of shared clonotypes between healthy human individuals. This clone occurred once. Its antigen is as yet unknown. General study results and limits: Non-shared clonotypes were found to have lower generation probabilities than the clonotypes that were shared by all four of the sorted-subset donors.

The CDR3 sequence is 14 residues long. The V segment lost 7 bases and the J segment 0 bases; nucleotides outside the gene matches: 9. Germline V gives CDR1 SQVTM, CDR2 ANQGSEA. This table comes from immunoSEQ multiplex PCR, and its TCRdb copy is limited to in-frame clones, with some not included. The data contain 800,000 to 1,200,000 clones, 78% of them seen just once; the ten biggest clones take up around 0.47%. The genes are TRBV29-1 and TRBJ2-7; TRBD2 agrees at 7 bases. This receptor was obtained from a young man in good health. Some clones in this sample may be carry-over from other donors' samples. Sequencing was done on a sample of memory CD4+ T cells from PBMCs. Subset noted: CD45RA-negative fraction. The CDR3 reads CSAGGSGGSYEQYF. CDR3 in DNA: TGCAGCGCCGGCGGGAGTGGGGGCTCCTACGAGCAGTACTTC.